These T cell receptor beta chains were read from a single sample in a study of regulatory T cells in long-lasting Graves disease. MiXCR was run by TCRdb on the multiplex PCR reads, yielding one entry per CDR3 protein. The table lists about 660,000 distinct CDR3 sequences, roughly 30% of them singletons. The starting material was peripheral blood mononuclear cells (PBMCs), obtained when the disease was refractory, from a patient treated with antithyroid drugs. The receptors shown here come from a female donor with Graves disease. Each CDR3 is given with its conserved first and last residue. The D gene is left open where the match is weak. Expanded clones are given a class, and other clones once, few, many or no size at all.

V gene,clone size,J gene,D gene,CDR3 protein,CDR3 DNA
TRBV28,many,TRBJ1-2,.,CASSLDLSRRGYTF,TGTGCCAGCAGTTTAGACTTGAGCAGACGCGGCTACACCTTC
TRBV10-3,.,TRBJ1-2,.,CAIRPRQASNYGYTF,TGTGCCATCAGACCGAGACAGGCTTCTAACTATGGCTACACCTTC
TRBV6-9,.,TRBJ1-1,.,CASSYASTPSTEAFF,TGTGCCAGCAGTTACGCCTCGACCCCCTCCACTGAAGCTTTCTTT
TRBV27,few,TRBJ2-7,TRBD1,CASSTRTGGWYEQYF,TGTGCCAGCAGTACCCGGACAGGGGGCTGGTACGAGCAGTACTTC
TRBV29-1,.,TRBJ2-6,TRBD1,CSVGTGSSGANVLTF,TGCAGCGTTGGGACAGGTTCCTCTGGGGCCAACGTCCTGACTTTC
TRBV7-8,.,TRBJ1-4,.,CASGGRVDEKLFF,TGTGCCAGCGGGGGCAGGGTCGATGAAAAACTGTTTTTT
TRBV7-3,once,TRBJ2-3,TRBD2,CARGGDTQYF,TGTGCCAGGGGGGGGGATACGCAGTATTTT
TRBV29-1,.,TRBJ1-1,TRBD1,CSGDRDRGNTEAFF,TGCAGCGGGGACCGGGACAGGGGGAACACTGAAGCTTTCTTT
TRBV5-6,.,TRBJ2-2,.,CASSFAWEGTGELFF,TGTGCCAGCAGCTTCGCGTGGGAAGGGACCGGGGAGCTGTTTTTT
TRBV4-2,once,TRBJ2-7,TRBD2,CASSQDLREVSYEQYF,TGTGCCAGCAGCCAAGATTTACGGGAGGTATCCTACGAGCAGTACTTC
TRBV6-1,many,TRBJ1-4,TRBD1,CASSDWTGGSIDEKLFF,TGTGCCAGCAGTGACTGGACAGGGGGATCGATAGATGAAAAACTGTTTTTT
TRBV3-1,.,TRBJ2-2,.,CASSQGETGELFF,TGTGCCAGCAGCCAAGGGGAGACCGGGGAGCTGTTTTTT
TRBV27,few,TRBJ2-1,.,CASRLGGVNEQFF,TGTGCCAGCAGGCTCGGTGGGGTCAATGAGCAGTTCTTC
TRBV5-5,.,TRBJ1-1,.,CASTRAGSQTEAFF,TGTGCCAGCACCCGAGCAGGGAGTCAGACTGAAGCTTTCTTT
TRBV28,many,TRBJ1-6,.,CASSPGTRDSPLHF,TGTGCCAGCAGTCCCGGGACTAGAGATTCACCCCTCCACTTT
TRBV12-5,.,TRBJ2-1,TRBD2,CASGLPTGLAGVLNEQFF,TGTGCTAGTGGTTTGCCGACAGGACTAGCGGGAGTGCTCAATGAGCAGTTCTTC
TRBV5-1,.,TRBJ1-1,TRBD1,CASSSGNRGLAEAFF,TGCGCCAGCAGCTCGGGAAACAGGGGGCTGGCTGAAGCTTTCTTT
TRBV12-3/TRBV12-4,many,TRBJ1-5,.,CASSPALQGMTAQPQHF,TGTGCCAGCAGTCCCGCTTTACAGGGTATGACGGCTCAGCCCCAGCATTTT
TRBV29-1,.,TRBJ1-5,.,CSVSPGGGNQPQHF,TGCAGCGTTTCCCCCGGGGGTGGCAATCAGCCCCAGCATTTT
TRBV7-3,many,TRBJ2-7,.,CASSLGVANYEQYF,TGTGCCAGCAGCTTAGGGGTAGCGAACTACGAGCAGTACTTC
TRBV12-3/TRBV12-4,many,TRBJ1-3,.,CASTSRGAGNTIYF,TGTGCCAGCACCTCCCGGGGAGCTGGAAACACCATATATTTT
TRBV5-1,.,TRBJ2-1,TRBD1,CASSTKPGQDYNEQFF,TGCGCCAGCAGCACCAAACCGGGACAGGACTACAATGAGCAGTTCTTC
TRBV2,.,TRBJ2-1,TRBD1,CASVRDRVYNEQFF,TGTGCCAGCGTCCGGGACAGGGTATACAATGAGCAGTTCTTC
TRBV5-1,many,TRBJ2-7,TRBD2,CASSRGLAGYEQYF,TGCGCCAGCAGCCGGGGACTAGCGGGGTACGAGCAGTACTTC